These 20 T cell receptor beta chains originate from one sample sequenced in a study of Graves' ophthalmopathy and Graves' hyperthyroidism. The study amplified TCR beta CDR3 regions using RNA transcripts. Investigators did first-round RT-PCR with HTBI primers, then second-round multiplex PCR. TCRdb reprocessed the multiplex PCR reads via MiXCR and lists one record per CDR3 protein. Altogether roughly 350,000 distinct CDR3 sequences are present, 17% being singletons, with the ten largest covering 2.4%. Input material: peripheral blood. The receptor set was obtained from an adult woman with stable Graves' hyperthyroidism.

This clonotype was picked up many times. This chain's CDR3 is CASSQLVRTSGQGEQYF. The CDR3 nucleotides read TGCGCCAGCAGCCAATTAGTTCGGACTAGCGGCCAAGGCGAGCAGTACTTC. The rearrangement joins TRBV4-3 to TRBJ2-7; 10 bases match TRBD2. Germline V gene lookup returns CDR1 LGHNA and CDR2 YSLEER. With V trimmed by 2 bases and J by 6 bases, 13 bases remained unmatched. The CDR3 is made up of 17 amino acids.

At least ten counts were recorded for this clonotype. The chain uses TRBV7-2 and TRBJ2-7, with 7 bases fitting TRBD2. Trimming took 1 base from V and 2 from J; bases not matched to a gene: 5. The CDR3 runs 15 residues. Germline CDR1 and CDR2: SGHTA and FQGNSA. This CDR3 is CASSLVAGEAYEQYF. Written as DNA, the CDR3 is TGTGCCAGCAGCTTAGTTGCGGGAGAGGCCTACGAGCAGTACTTC.

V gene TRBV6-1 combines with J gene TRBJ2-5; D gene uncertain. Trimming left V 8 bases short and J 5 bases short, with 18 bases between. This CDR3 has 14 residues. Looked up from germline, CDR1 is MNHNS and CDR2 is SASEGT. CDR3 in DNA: TGTGCCAGCGGACCTTTGGTTTCGGTGGAGACCCAGTACTTC. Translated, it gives CASGPLVSVETQYF.

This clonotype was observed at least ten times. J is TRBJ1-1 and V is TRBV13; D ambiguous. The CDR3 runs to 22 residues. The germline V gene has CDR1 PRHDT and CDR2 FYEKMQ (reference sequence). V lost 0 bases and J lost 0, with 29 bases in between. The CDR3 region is CASSLGEVRPGGAAELNTEAFF. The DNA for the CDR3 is TGTGCCAGCAGCTTAGGAGAGGTGAGACCGGGAGGAGCAGCGGAATTGAACACTGAAGCTTTCTTT. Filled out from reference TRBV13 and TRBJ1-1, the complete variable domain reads AAGVIQSPRHLIKEKRETATLKCYPIPRHDTVYWYQQGPGQDPQFLISFYEKMQSDKGSIPDRFSAQQFSDYHSELNMSSLELGDSALYFCASSLGEVRPGGAAELNTEAFFGQGTRLTVV.

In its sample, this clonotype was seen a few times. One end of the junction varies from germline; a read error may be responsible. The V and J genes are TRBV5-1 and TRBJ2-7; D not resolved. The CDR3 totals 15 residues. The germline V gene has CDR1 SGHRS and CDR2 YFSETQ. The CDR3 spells CANSLVPRSPYEQYF. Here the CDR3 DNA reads TGCGCCAACAGCTTGGTTCCGCGGAGCCCCTACGAGCAGTACTTC.

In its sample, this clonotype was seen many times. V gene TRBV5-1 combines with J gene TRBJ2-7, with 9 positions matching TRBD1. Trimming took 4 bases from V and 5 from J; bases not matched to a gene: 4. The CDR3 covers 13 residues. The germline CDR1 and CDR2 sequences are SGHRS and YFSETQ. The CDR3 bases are TGCGCCAGCAGCCTACAGGGGGCTGACGAGCAGTACTTC. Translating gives CASSLQGADEQYF.

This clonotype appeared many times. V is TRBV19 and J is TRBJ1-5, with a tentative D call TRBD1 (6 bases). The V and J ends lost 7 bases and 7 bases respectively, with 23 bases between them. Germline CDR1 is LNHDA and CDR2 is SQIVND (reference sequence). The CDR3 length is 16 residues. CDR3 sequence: CASTPEPLQGGQPQHF. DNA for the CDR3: TGTGCCAGTACCCCAGAGCCCTTACAGGGAGGACAGCCCCAGCATTTT.

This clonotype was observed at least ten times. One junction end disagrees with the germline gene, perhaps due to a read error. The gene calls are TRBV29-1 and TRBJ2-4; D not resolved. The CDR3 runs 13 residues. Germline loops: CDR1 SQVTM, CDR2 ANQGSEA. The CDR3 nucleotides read TGCAGCGGGTTGGTATTAGCCAAAAACATTAAGTACTTC. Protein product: CSGLVLAKNIKYF. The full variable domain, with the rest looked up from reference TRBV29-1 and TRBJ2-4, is SAVISQKPSRDICQRGTSLTIQCQVDSQVTMMFWYRQQPGQSLTLIATANQGSEATYESGFVIDKFPISRPNLTFSTLTVSNMSPEDSSIYLCSGLVLAKNIKYFGAGTRLSVL.

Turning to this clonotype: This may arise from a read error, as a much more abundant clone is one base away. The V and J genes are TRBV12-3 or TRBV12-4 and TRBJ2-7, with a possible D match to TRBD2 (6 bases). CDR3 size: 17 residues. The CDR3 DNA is TGTGCCAGCAGTCGCCCCCCCGACGGGAGCTTTGAGGGCGAGCAGTGCTTC. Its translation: CASSRPPDGSFEGEQCF.

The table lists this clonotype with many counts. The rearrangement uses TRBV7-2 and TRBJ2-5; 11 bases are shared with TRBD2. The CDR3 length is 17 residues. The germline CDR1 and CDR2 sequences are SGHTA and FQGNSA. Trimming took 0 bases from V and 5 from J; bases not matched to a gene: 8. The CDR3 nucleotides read TGTGCCAGCAGCTTAGCGGCTAGCGGGAGGCCGGGGGAGACCCAGTACTTC. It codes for CASSLAASGRPGETQYF.

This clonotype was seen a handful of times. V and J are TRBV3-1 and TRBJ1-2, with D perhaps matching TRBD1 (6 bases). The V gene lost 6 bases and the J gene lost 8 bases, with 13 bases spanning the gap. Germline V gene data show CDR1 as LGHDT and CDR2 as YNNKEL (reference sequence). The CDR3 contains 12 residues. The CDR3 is CASRGLTGGYTF. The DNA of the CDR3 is TGTGCCAGCAGGGGATTAACAGGGGGCTACACCTTC.

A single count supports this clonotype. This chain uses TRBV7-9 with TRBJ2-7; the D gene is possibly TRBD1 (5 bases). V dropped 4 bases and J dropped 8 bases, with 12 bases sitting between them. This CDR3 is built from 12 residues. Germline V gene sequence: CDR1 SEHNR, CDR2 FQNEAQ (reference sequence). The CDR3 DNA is TGTGCCAGCAGCTATGAACAGGAGAAGCAGTACTTC. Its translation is CASSYEQEKQYF.

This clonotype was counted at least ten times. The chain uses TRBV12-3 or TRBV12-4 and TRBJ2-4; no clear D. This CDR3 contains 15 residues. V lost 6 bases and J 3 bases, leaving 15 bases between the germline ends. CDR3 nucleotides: TGTGCCAGCAGCGGTTCGAGGATGGACAAAAACATTCAGTACTTC. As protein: CASSGSRMDKNIQYF.

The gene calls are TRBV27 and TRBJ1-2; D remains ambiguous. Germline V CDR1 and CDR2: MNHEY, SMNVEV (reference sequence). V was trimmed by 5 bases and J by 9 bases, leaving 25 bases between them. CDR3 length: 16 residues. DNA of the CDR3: TGTGCCAGCAGTCTTATCGGTCCGGGAAAGGCGAGTCGCTACACCTTC. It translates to CASSLIGPGKASRYTF.

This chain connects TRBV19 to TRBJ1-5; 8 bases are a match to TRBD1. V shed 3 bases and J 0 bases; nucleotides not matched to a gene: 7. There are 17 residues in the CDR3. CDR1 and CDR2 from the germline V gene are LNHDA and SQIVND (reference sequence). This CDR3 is CASSITGGGDSNQPQHF. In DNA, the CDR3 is TGTGCCAGTAGTATTACAGGGGGAGGTGATAGCAATCAGCCCCAGCATTTT.

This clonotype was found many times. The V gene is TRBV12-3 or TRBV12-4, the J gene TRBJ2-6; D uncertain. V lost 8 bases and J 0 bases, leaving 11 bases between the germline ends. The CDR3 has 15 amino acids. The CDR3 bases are TGTGCCAGCTCGGGCGGAATCTCTGGGGCCAACGTCCTGACTTTC. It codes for CASSGGISGANVLTF.

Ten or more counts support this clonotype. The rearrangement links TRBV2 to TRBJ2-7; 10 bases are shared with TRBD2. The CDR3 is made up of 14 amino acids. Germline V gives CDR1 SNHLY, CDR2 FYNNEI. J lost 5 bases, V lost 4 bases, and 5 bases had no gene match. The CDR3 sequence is CASSGASGRHEQYF. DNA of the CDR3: TGTGCCAGCAGTGGGGCTAGCGGGAGACACGAGCAGTACTTC.

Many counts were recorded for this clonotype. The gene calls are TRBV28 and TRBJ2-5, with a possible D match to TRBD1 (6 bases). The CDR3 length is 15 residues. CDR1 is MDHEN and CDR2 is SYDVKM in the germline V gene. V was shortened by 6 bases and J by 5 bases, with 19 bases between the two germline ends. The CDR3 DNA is TGTGCCAGCAGAGCCGACAGGACATCAGGGGAGACCCAGTACTTC. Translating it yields CASRADRTSGETQYF.

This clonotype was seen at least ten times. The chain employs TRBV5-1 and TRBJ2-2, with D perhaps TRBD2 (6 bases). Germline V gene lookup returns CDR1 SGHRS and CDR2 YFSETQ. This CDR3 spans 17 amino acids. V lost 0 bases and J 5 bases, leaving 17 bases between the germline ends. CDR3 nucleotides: TGCGCCAGCAGCTTGGCGGGGATTGGGAGGTCAACCGGGGAGCTGTTTTTT. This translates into CASSLAGIGRSTGELFF. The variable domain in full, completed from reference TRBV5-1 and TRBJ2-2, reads KAGVTQTPRYLIKTRGQQVTLSCSPISGHRSVSWYQQTPGQGLQFLFEYFSETQRNKGNFPGRFSGRQFSNSRSEMNVSTLELGDSALYLCASSLAGIGRSTGELFFGEGSRLTVL.

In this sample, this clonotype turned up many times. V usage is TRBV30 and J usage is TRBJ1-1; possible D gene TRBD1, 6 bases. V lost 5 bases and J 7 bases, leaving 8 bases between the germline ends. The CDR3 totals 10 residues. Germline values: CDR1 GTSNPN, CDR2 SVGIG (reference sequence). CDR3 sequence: CAWGTIEAFF. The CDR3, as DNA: TGTGCCTGGGGGACAATTGAAGCTTTCTTT.